The T cell receptor beta chain described here comes from a study of blood T cell repertoires in COVID-19. Looking at the study overall: Both acute and convalescent COVID-19 samples were obtained from the United States, Italy and Spain. T cells, B-cell-depleted T cells, or PBMCs supplied cDNA or gDNA.

Under the authors' procedure: Amplifying reference gene primers gave estimates of nucleated cell counts. Assay: immunoSEQ multiplex PCR; the TCRdb copy retains only in-frame clones and omits some. Clone size and the V and J calls come from that table; the DNA yielded D and trimming. The sample shows some 220,000 clones, approximately 83% of them seen only once. Sample: peripheral blood. The clonotype comes from a woman between 25 and 40 years old with COVID-19, enrolled during active disease.

The CDR3 loop reads CASRGRRTMGANVLTF. For the CDR3, the DNA is TGTGCCAGCAGAGGGCGCCGGACTATGGGGGCCAACGTCCTGACTTTC. This chain uses TRBV21-1 with TRBJ2-6; TRBD2, the table's D call, lacks a check against the DNA. TRBV21-1 is recorded as a pseudogene. The CDR3 is 16 amino acids.